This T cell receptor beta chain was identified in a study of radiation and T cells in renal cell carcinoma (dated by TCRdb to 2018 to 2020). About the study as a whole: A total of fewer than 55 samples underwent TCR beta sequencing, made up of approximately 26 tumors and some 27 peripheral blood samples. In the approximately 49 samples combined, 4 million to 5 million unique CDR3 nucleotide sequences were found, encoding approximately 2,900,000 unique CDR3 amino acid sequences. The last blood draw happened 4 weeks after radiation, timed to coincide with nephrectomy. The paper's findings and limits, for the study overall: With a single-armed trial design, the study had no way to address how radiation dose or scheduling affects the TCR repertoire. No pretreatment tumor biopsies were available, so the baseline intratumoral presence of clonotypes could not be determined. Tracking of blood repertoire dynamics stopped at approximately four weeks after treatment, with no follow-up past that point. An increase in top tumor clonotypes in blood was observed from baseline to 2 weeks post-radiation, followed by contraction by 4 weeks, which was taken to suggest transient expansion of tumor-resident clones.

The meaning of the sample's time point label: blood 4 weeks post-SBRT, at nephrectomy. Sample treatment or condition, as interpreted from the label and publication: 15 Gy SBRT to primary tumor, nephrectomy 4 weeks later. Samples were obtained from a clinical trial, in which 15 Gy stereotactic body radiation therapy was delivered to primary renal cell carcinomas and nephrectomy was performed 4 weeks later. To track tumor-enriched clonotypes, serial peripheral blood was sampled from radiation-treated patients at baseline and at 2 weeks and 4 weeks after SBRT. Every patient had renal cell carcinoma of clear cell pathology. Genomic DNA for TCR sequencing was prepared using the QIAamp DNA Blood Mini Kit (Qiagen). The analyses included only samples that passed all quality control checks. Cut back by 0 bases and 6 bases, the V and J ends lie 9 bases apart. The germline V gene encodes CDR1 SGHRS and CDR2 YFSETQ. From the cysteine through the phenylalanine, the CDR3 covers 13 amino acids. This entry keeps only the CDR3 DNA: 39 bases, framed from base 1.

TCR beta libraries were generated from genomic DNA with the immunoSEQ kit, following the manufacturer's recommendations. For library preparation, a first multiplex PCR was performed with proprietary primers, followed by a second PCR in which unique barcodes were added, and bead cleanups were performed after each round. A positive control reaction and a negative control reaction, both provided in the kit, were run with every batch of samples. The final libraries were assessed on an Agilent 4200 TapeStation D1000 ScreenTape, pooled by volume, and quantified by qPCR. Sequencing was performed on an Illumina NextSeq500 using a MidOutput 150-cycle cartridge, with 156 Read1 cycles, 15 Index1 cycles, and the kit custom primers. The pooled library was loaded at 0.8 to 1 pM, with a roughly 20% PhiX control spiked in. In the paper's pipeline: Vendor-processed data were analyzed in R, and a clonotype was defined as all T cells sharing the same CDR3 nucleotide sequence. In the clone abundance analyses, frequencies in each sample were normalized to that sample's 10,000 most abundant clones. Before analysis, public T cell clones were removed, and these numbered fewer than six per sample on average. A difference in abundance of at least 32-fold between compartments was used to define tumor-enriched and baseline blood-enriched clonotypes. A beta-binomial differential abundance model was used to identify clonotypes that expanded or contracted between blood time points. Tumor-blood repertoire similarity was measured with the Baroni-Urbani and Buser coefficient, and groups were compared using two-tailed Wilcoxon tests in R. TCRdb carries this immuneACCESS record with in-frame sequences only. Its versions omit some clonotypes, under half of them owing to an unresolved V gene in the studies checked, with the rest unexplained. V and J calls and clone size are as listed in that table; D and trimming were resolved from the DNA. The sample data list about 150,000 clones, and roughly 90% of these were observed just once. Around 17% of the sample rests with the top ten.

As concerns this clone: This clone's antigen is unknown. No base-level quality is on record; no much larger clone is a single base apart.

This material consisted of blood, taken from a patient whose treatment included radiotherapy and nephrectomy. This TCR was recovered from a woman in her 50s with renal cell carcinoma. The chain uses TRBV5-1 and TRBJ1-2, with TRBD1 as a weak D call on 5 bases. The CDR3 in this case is CASSLAVGDGYTF. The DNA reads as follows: TGCGCCAGCAGCTTGGCCGTGGGGGATGGCTACACCTTC.